These 32 T cell receptor beta chains came from one sample sequenced in a study of blood T cell repertoires in COVID-19. Sequenced by immunoSEQ multiplex PCR; TCRdb stores in-frame clones only, minus some. The table lists about 240,000 clones, about nine tenths of them singletons. Sequencing used peripheral blood. The receptor source for this set is a man aged 55-75 years who had recovered from COVID-19.

The chain has TRBV18 and TRBJ2-1; a weak D match, TRBD2 (6 bases). V gave up 2 bases and J gave up 3 bases, with 14 bases separating them. The CDR3 totals 16 residues. CDR1 KGHSH and CDR2 LQKENI come from the germline V gene. The CDR3 loop is CASSPSSPGGYNEQFF. In DNA, the CDR3 is TGTGCCAGCTCACCATCCAGTCCCGGGGGCTACAATGAGCAGTTCTTC. The whole variable domain, remainder taken from reference TRBV18 and TRBJ2-1, is NAGVMQNPRHLVRRRGQEARLRCSPMKGHSHVYWYRQLPEEGLKFMVYLQKENIIDESGMPKERFSAEFPKEGPSILRIQQVVRGDSAAYFCASSPSSPGGYNEQFFGPGTRLTVL.

In this sample, this clone turned up once. The chain has TRBV21-1 and TRBJ2-7; the table's D gene call, TRBD2, was not cross checked with the DNA. TRBV21-1 is a pseudogene segment. The CDR3 spans 15 residues. CDR3 protein: CASSKGQKRSYEQYV. The CDR3 DNA follows: TGTGCCAGCAGCAAAGGGCAGAAGCGCTCCTACGAGCAGTACGTC.

The chain recombines TRBV14 with TRBJ1-6; 8 nucleotides match TRBD1. This CDR3 is 14 amino acids long. The germline CDR1 and CDR2 sequences are SGHDN and FVKESK. Trimming removed 4 bases from V and 9 bases from J; junction bases left unmatched: 5. The CDR3 region has the DNA TGTGCCAGCAGCCGAGACAGGGGAATTTCACCCCTCCACTTT. It codes for CASSRDRGISPLHF.

The chain combines TRBV27 with TRBJ1-2, with TRBD1 identical over 7 bases. The J segment lost 0 bases and the V segment lost 0 bases, leaving 7 bases of the junction unmatched. The germline gives CDR1 MNHEY, CDR2 SMNVEV (reference sequence). There are 17 residues in the CDR3. CDR3 in amino acids: CASSLSGIGTANYGYTF. The CDR3 DNA follows: TGTGCCAGCAGTTTATCTGGTATAGGGACAGCTAACTATGGCTACACCTTC.

This chain links TRBV24-1 with TRBJ2-5; 8 bases line up with TRBD2. The CDR3 covers 13 residues. The J segment lost 7 bases and the V segment lost 5 bases, leaving 5 bases of the junction unmatched. Germline CDR1 is KGHDR and CDR2 is SFDVKD. CDR3 amino acids: CATSAGGVGTQYF. The DNA for the CDR3 is TGTGCCACCAGTGCGGGGGGGGTAGGGACCCAGTACTTC.

CDR3 sequence: CATLPSGGSTEQFF. The CDR3 DNA is TGTGCCACACTCCCCAGCGGGGGTTCAACTGAGCAGTTCTTC. The chain links TRBV10-3 to TRBJ2-1, with 8 bases fitting TRBD2. Germline V gene data show CDR1 as ENHRY and CDR2 as SYGVKD. Germline trimming cut 10 bases from V and 9 bases from J; bases unmatched to any gene: 14. This CDR3 is 14 amino acids long.

The chain combines TRBV6-2 or TRBV6-3 with TRBJ2-7, with a tentative D call TRBD1 (6 bases). The germline CDR1 and CDR2 sequences are MNHEY and SVGEGT. The germline V and J ends were trimmed by 3 bases and 0 bases, with 12 bases remaining between them. There are 15 residues in the CDR3. The CDR3 is CASSYEGDLSYEQYF. DNA for the CDR3: TGTGCCAGCAGTTATGAGGGGGACCTCTCCTACGAGCAGTACTTC.

About this clone: Other DNA sequences in the same sample also yield this CDR3. The chain couples TRBV15 to TRBJ1-6; D perhaps matches TRBD1 (6 bases). Trimming removed 3 bases from V and 6 bases from J, with 12 bases in between. The CDR3 has 15 residues. The germline CDR1 and CDR2 sequences are LNHNV and YYDKDF (reference sequence). The CDR3 sequence is CATSRGRGGNSPLHF. The CDR3 bases are TGTGCCACCAGCAGGGGGAGGGGGGGTAATTCACCCCTCCACTTT.

The rearrangement links TRBV7-2 to TRBJ2-4, with D possibly TRBD2 on 5 matching bases. Trimming removed 1 base at V and 7 bases at J, with 11 bases between. CDR3 size: 14 residues. Germline V gene data show CDR1 as SGHTA and CDR2 as FQGNSA. DNA of the CDR3: TGTGCCAGCAGCTTAGGGCTAGCAACGAACATTCAGTACTTC. It specifies CASSLGLATNIQYF.

This sequence joins TRBV6-5 and TRBJ2-5; a weak D match, TRBD1 (5 bases). Germline CDR1 MNHEY, CDR2 SVGAGI. V was pared by 6 bases and J by 4 bases, with 9 bases between. This CDR3 comprises 12 residues. The CDR3 here is CASRGHGETQYF. The CDR3 DNA follows: TGTGCCAGCAGAGGACACGGAGAGACCCAGTACTTC.

There are a few counts of this clone. The chain's CDR3 is CASSQRLDYNEQFF. DNA of the CDR3: TGTGCCAGCAGCCAGAGACTTGATTACAATGAGCAGTTCTTC. V gene TRBV3-1 (or the pseudogene TRBV3-2) combines with J gene TRBJ2-1; D unresolved. Germline CDR1 reads LGHDT; CDR2 reads YNNKEL (reference sequence). Trimming shortened V by 3 bases and J by 4 bases, and 10 bases separated the two germline ends. This CDR3 region has 14 residues.

The chain recombines TRBV6-5 with TRBJ1-5; D may be TRBD1 (6 bases). The CDR3 runs to 15 residues. Germline CDR1 is MNHEY and CDR2 is SVGAGI. V lost 6 bases, J lost 1 base, and 13 bases lay in between. The CDR3 reads CASRDTGFSNQPQHF. Here the CDR3 DNA reads TGTGCCAGCAGGGACACAGGGTTCAGCAATCAGCCCCAGCATTTT.

The chain joins TRBV5-1 to TRBJ2-3; 10 bases match TRBD2. Germline lookup yields CDR1 SGHRS and CDR2 YFSETQ. CDR3 length equals 19 residues. Germline trimming cut 4 bases from V and 0 bases from J; bases unmatched to any gene: 14. In DNA form, the CDR3 reads TGCGCCAGCAGCGGTACACTAGCGGGGACCTCCACTAGCACAGATACGCAGTATTTT. Translated, it gives CASSGTLAGTSTSTDTQYF.

This clone was recorded once. The rearrangement joins TRBV11-3 to TRBJ2-3; D possibly corresponds to TRBD2 (7 bases). The germline V gene has CDR1 SGHNT and CDR2 YENEEA. This CDR3 has 17 amino acids. V was pared by 4 bases and J by 0 bases, with 17 bases between. CDR3 in amino acids: CASSSGRGMVSTDTQYF. In DNA, the CDR3 is TGTGCCAGCAGCTCGGGGAGGGGGATGGTAAGCACAGATACGCAGTATTTT.

The V gene is TRBV27, the J gene TRBJ2-1, with 10 bases lining up with TRBD2. The V gene's germline CDR1 is MNHEY and CDR2 SMNVEV (reference sequence). The CDR3 extends over 16 amino acids. With 6 bases clipped from V and 4 bases from J, the junction kept 9 bases outside the gene matches. The CDR3 sequence is CASRRFSGGLYNEQFF. In nucleotides, the CDR3 is TGTGCCAGCAGAAGATTTAGCGGGGGGCTTTACAATGAGCAGTTCTTC.

The chain links TRBV19 to TRBJ1-2, with 11 bases matching TRBD1. In germline, CDR1 is LNHDA, CDR2 SQIVND (reference sequence). V lost 0 bases to trimming and J lost 6 bases; unmatched junction nucleotides: 9. This CDR3 spans 17 amino acids. CDR3 coding DNA: TGTGCCAGTAGTATAGACCCCCCTGGACAGGGGGCCCATGGCTACACCTTC. Residues: CASSIDPPGQGAHGYTF.

The V and J genes are TRBV2 and TRBJ1-3; 7 bases agree with TRBD1. Germline lookup yields CDR1 SNHLY and CDR2 FYNNEI. The CDR3 loop spans 15 amino acids. V was clipped by 6 bases and J by 0 bases; unmatched bases: 5. The CDR3 here is CASRAGTASGNTIYF. The CDR3 bases are TGTGCCAGCAGGGCGGGGACAGCCTCTGGAAACACCATATATTTT.

The chain links TRBV7-8 to TRBJ2-6; D ambiguous. Per germline, CDR1 SGHVS and CDR2 FQNEAQ. Trimming stripped 5 bases from V and 4 bases from J, with 9 bases between. This CDR3 has 14 amino acids. CDR3 nucleotide sequence: TGTGCCAGCAGCCCAAGCTTGGGGGCCAACGTCCTGACTTTC. Amino acid sequence: CASSPSLGANVLTF.

This chain joins TRBV19 and TRBJ2-7; tentatively, D is TRBD1 (6 bases). Germline CDR1 reads LNHDA; CDR2 reads SQIVND (reference sequence). This CDR3 has 15 amino acids. V lost 7 bases and J 0 bases, leaving 16 bases between the germline ends. CDR3 sequence reads: CASTRTAISSYEQYV. The CDR3 DNA follows: TGTGCCAGTACCCGGACAGCTATCAGCTCCTACGAGCAGTACGTC.

The J gene is TRBJ2-1, the V gene TRBV19; 9 positions agree with TRBD2. Unmatched junction bases numbered 10, after V lost 6 bases and J lost 4 bases. Germline CDR1 reads LNHDA; CDR2 reads SQIVND (reference sequence). The CDR3 is 16 amino acids. CDR3 bases: TGTGCCAGTAGACCCTCCCGGCTAGCGGGGTACAATGAGCAGTTCTTC. Amino acids: CASRPSRLAGYNEQFF.

Of note for this clone: Distinct nucleotide sequences in the sample also encode this CDR3. The chain is built from TRBV5-1 and TRBJ1-5; 7 bases are shared with TRBD1. The CDR3 extends over 15 amino acids. J was trimmed by 0 bases and V by 4 bases; bases with no gene match: 4. Germline assignment: CDR1 SGHRS and CDR2 YFSETQ. The CDR3 nucleotides are TGCGCCAGCAGCCTCGAGGGGGCTAGCAATCAGCCCCAGCATTTT. It translates to CASSLEGASNQPQHF.

This CDR3 reads CASSERTSGGSDTQYF. CDR3 bases: TGTGCCAGCAGTGAACGAACTAGCGGGGGTTCAGATACGCAGTATTTT. The V and J genes are TRBV6-4 and TRBJ2-3, with 11 bases lining up with TRBD2. The CDR3 consists of 16 residues. V dropped 3 bases and J dropped 4; count of bases not matched to a gene: 6. Germline CDR1 MRHNA, CDR2 SNTAGT.

V gene TRBV10-2 combines with J gene TRBJ1-4; 7 nucleotides agree with TRBD1. CDR3 size: 14 residues. Germline CDR1 is WSHSY and CDR2 is SAAADI. V lost 7 bases and J lost 6; bases outside the gene matches: 8. The CDR3 DNA follows: TGCGCCAGCAACAACGACAGGGACTATGAAAAACTGTTTTTT. Translated, it gives CASNNDRDYEKLFF.

The chain carries TRBV11-2 and TRBJ2-5; 9 nucleotides line up with TRBD1. The germline V gene encodes CDR1 SGHAT and CDR2 FQNNGV. The ends lost 5 bases at V and 5 bases at J; junction bases unmatched: 9. CDR3 length: 15 residues. CDR3 loop: CASSPTGQGVETQYF. DNA for the CDR3: TGTGCCAGCAGCCCGACGGGACAGGGTGTGGAGACCCAGTACTTC.

The chain combines TRBV18 with TRBJ1-2, with 10 positions matching TRBD1. Looked up from germline, CDR1 is KGHSH and CDR2 is LQKENI. CDR3 length: 13 amino acids. V was clipped by 3 bases and J by 8 bases; unmatched bases: 3. CDR3 in DNA: TGTGCCAGCTCACCCGACAGGGGGCAGGGCTACACCTTC. Its translation: CASSPDRGQGYTF.

For this clone: At one end the junction does not follow the germline gene, possibly because of a read error. The chain recombines TRBV6-5 with TRBJ1-3, with D tentatively TRBD1 (6 bases). The germline V gene encodes CDR1 MNHEY and CDR2 SVGAGI. There are 15 residues in the CDR3. Here the CDR3 reads CASGDITFSGNTIYF. The CDR3 DNA reads as TGTGCCAGCGGGGACATAACCTTCTCTGGGAACACCATATATTTT.

The genes are TRBV7-6 and TRBJ2-2; 10 bases are shared with TRBD1. V gave up 3 bases and J gave up 5 bases; unmatched junction bases: 6. Per germline, CDR1 SGHVS and CDR2 FNYEAQ. The CDR3 totals 16 residues. The CDR3 spells CASSFTGTGVTGELFF. In DNA, the CDR3 is TGTGCCAGCAGCTTCACCGGGACAGGGGTAACCGGGGAGCTGTTTTTT.

As DNA, the CDR3 is TGCAGTGCTAGTTTTGGACAGGCCTCCTACGAGCAGTACTTC. This gives the protein CSASFGQASYEQYF. The rearrangement links TRBV20-1 to TRBJ2-7; 7 bases match TRBD1. V gave up 3 bases and J gave up 0 bases; unmatched junction bases: 5. Germline V gene sequence: CDR1 DFQATT, CDR2 SNEGSKA (reference sequence). The CDR3 contains 14 residues.

A few counts support this clone. The V call is TRBV12-3 or TRBV12-4, the J call TRBJ2-1; no firm D call. The CDR3 is made up of 13 amino acids. Trimming took off 5 bases at V and 1 base at J, with 6 bases between the two ends. The CDR3, as DNA: TGTGCCAGCAGTCTTTTTTCCTACAATGAGCAGTTCTTC. This sequence encodes CASSLFSYNEQFF.

The rearrangement uses TRBV7-9 and TRBJ1-1, with D uncertain. The germline gives CDR1 SEHNR, CDR2 FQNEAQ (reference sequence). With 5 bases removed from V and 4 bases from J, the gap between germline ends came to 11 bases. This CDR3 spans 13 amino acids. This CDR3 reads CASSPTVTTEAFF. In DNA, the CDR3 is TGTGCCAGCAGCCCTACAGTAACCACTGAAGCTTTCTTT.

The V and J genes are TRBV7-9 and TRBJ1-6; 9 nucleotides match TRBD1. V gave up 2 bases and J gave up 6 bases; unmatched junction bases: 5. The CDR3 runs 16 residues. Per germline, CDR1 SEHNR and CDR2 FQNEAQ (reference sequence). In DNA form, the CDR3 reads TGTGCCAGCAGCTTATGGACAGGGGCGCCTAATTCACCCCTCCACTTT. Translation: CASSLWTGAPNSPLHF.

CDR3 in DNA: TGTGCCAGCAGCGATCCGGGACTAGCTAAAGCAGATACGCAGTATTTT. This gives the protein CASSDPGLAKADTQYF. J is TRBJ2-3 and V is TRBV5-4, with TRBD2 matching over 9 bases. The germline gives CDR1 SGHNT, CDR2 YYREEE (reference sequence). J lost 4 bases, V lost 4 bases, and 10 bases had no gene match. The CDR3 totals 16 residues.